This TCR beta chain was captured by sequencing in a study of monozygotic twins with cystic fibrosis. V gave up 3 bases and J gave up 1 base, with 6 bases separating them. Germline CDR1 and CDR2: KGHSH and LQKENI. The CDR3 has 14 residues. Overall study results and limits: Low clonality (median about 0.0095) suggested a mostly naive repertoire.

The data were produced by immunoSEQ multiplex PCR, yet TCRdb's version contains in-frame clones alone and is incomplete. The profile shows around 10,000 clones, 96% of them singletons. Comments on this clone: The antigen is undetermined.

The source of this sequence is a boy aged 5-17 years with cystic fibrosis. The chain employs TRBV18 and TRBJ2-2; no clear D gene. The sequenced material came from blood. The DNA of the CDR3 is TGTGCCAGCTCACCGAGACGGAACACCGGGGAGCTGTTTTTT. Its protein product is CASSPRRNTGELFF.